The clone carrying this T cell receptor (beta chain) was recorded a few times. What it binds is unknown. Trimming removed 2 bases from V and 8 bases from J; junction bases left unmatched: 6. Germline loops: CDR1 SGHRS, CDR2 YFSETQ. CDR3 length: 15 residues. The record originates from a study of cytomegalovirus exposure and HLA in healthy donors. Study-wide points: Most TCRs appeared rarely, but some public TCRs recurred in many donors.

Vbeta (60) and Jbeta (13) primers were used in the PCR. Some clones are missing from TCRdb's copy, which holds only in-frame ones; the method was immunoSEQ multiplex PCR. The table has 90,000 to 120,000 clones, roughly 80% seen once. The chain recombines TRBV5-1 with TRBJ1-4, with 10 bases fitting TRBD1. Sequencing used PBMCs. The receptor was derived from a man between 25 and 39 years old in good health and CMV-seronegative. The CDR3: CASSFVGQGSEKLFF. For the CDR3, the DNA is TGCGCCAGCAGCTTTGTGGGACAGGGGTCGGAAAAACTGTTTTTT.